This T cell receptor (beta chain) was obtained from a study of immune evolution from preneoplasia to lung adenocarcinoma. The V and J ends lost 2 bases and 4 bases respectively, with 14 bases between them. The germline CDR1 and CDR2 sequences are LNHDA and SQIVND (reference sequence). The CDR3 is 15 residues long. TCRdb's table, derived via immunoSEQ multiplex PCR, lists solely in-frame clones and lacks some. The data contain around 4,400 clones, 79% of them singletons. The specimen was FFPE minimally invasive lung adenocarcinoma tissue. The J gene is TRBJ1-2, the V gene TRBV19; D possibly corresponds to TRBD1 (6 bases). This clonotype originated in a person aged 50 to 70 with lung adenocarcinoma. The CDR3 spells CASSINLGGSYGYTF. The CDR3 DNA sequence: TGTGCCAGTAGTATAAATTTAGGGGGGAGCTATGGCTACACCTTC.